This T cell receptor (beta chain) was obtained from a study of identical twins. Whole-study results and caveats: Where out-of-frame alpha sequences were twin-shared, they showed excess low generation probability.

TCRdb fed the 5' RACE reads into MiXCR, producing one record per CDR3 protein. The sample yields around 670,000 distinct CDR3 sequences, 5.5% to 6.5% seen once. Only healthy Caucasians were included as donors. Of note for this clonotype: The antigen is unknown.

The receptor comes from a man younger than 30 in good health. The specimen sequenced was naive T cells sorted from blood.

The CDR3 sequence: CATRDTNTEAFF. In DNA form, the CDR3 reads TGTGCCACCCGGGACACGAACACTGAAGCTTTCTTT. V usage is TRBV6-6 and J usage is TRBJ1-1; weak D call: TRBD1 (6 bases). The CDR3 contains 12 residues. Trimming stripped 10 bases from V and 1 base from J, with 10 bases between. The germline V gene has CDR1 MNHNY and CDR2 SVGAGI (reference sequence).